A selection of T cell receptor beta chains follows, all from one sample in a study of cytomegalovirus exposure and HLA in healthy donors. Method: immunoSEQ multiplex PCR; TCRdb's copy keeps in-frame clones and lacks some. The repertoire table contains around 70,000 clones. The sequenced material came from PBMCs. These receptors all come from a boy aged 5-17 years in good health and CMV-seronegative. Each CDR3 is given with its conserved first and last residue. A D gene is named only where the DNA matches it firmly.

J gene	D gene	V gene	CDR3 protein	CDR3 DNA
TRBJ2-7	TRBD1	TRBV29-1	CSVEVRNRGLIYEQHF	TGCAGCGTTGAAGTCAGAAACAGGGGGCTGATTTACGAGCAGCACTTC
TRBJ2-3	TRBD2	TRBV4-3	CASSYGLAGGPSTDTQYF	TGCGCCAGCAGTTATGGACTAGCGGGAGGGCCCTCGACAGATACGCAGTATTTT
TRBJ1-2	.	TRBV15	CATSRAGTLYGYTF	TGTGCCACCAGCAGAGCAGGAACTCTCTATGGCTACACCTTC
TRBJ2-3	TRBD2	TRBV27	CASSPNPTSGDTQYF	TGTGCCAGCAGTCCCAACCCGACTAGCGGAGATACGCAGTATTTT
TRBJ1-3	.	TRBV18	CASSSNQGSSGNTIYF	TGTGCCAGCTCATCGAACCAGGGTTCCTCTGGAAACACCATATATTTT
TRBJ2-1	.	TRBV4-1	CASSQDPLLALSSDNEQFF	TGCGCCAGCAGCCAAGATCCCCTCCTAGCGTTGAGCTCCGACAATGAGCAGTTCTTC
TRBJ1-6	.	TRBV5-5	CASSTRPGIDRLAYNSPLHF	TGTGCCAGCAGCACACGCCCCGGGATTGACAGGCTAGCCTATAATTCACCCCTCCACTTT
TRBJ1-5	.	TRBV19	CASSYREIRPQHF	TGTGCCAGTAGTTATAGGGAGATCCGGCCCCAGCATTTT
TRBJ2-1	.	TRBV12-2	CASRLGLAGYNEQFF	TGTGCAAGTCGCTTAGGGCTAGCGGGATACAATGAGCAGTTCTTC
TRBJ2-7	TRBD2	TRBV5-4	CASSLGGGITYEQYF	TGTGCCAGCAGCTTGGGCGGGGGGATTACCTACGAGCAGTACTTC
TRBJ1-6	TRBD1	TRBV29-1	CRVSRGRCSPLHF	TGCAGGGTATCCAGGGGGCGGTGTTCACCCCTCCACTTT
TRBJ2-1	.	TRBV7-9	CASSPRTYNEQFF	TGTGCCAGCAGCCCCCGGACTTACAATGAGCAGTTCTTC
TRBJ2-7	.	TRBV11-2	CASSLDNLPSYEQYF	TGTGCCAGCAGCTTAGATAATCTACCCTCCTACGAGCAGTACTTC
TRBJ1-1	.	TRBV18	CASSATGNMNTEAFF	TGTGCCAGCTCAGCTACAGGGAACATGAACACTGAAGCTTTCTTT
TRBJ2-1	TRBD1	TRBV7-2	CASSITGTANEQFF	TGTGCCAGCAGCATAACCGGGACAGCCAATGAGCAGTTCTTC
TRBJ2-3	.	TRBV9	CASSVRGGGIDTQYF	TGTGCCAGCAGCGTACGAGGGGGAGGGATAGATACGCAGTATTTT
TRBJ1-6	TRBD1	TRBV23-1	CASSDVRTGSDSPLHF	TGCGCCAGCAGTGATGTACGGACAGGATCTGATTCACCCCTCCACTTT
TRBJ1-5	.	TRBV20-1	CSAQGDQPQHF	TGCAGTGCACAGGGAGATCAGCCCCAGCATTTT
TRBJ1-1	.	TRBV5-6	CASSLIMNTEAFF	TGTGCCAGCAGCTTAATTATGAACACTGAAGCTTTCTTT
TRBJ1-2	.	TRBV7-8	CASSLAGALVYGYTF	TGTGCCAGCAGCTTAGCGGGGGCACTCGTCTATGGCTACACCTTC
TRBJ1-1	TRBD1	TRBV4-1	CASSLKQGAAEAFF	TGCGCCAGCAGCCTAAAACAGGGGGCCGCTGAAGCTTTCTTT
TRBJ2-1	TRBD2	TRBV9	CASSGFGLAGPNEQFF	TGTGCCAGCAGCGGATTCGGACTAGCGGGCCCCAATGAGCAGTTCTTC
TRBJ1-1	.	TRBV5-1	CASSLDAGRTEAFF	TGCGCCAGCAGCTTGGACGCAGGGCGCACTGAAGCTTTCTTT
TRBJ2-7	.	TRBV6-1	CASRESRSDYEQYF	TGTGCCAGCAGGGAATCCCGCAGCGACTACGAGCAGTACTTC
TRBJ2-7	TRBD2	TRBV6-4	CAIKPCGRAHEQYF	TGTGCCATCAAGCCCTGCGGGAGAGCCCACGAGCAGTACTTC
TRBJ2-7	.	TRBV6-1	CASMDRDTDYYEQYF	TGTGCCAGCATGGACCGGGACACGGATTACTACGAGCAGTACTTC
TRBJ2-1	TRBD2	TRBV19	CASSREGSSSYNEQFF	TGTGCCAGTAGTAGGGAGGGGTCAAGCTCCTACAATGAGCAGTTCTTC
TRBJ2-7	.	TRBV10-3	CAIGDEKRAGEQYF	TGTGCCATCGGGGATGAGAAAAGGGCGGGCGAGCAGTACTTC
TRBJ1-1	TRBD1	TRBV6-1	CASSGTGEYTEAFF	TGTGCCAGCAGTGGGACAGGGGAATATACTGAAGCTTTCTTT
TRBJ2-3	.	TRBV2	CASSLEVAADTQYF	TGTGCCAGCAGCTTAGAGGTGGCCGCAGATACGCAGTATTTT
TRBJ2-5	TRBD2	TRBV18	CASSPPRLAGETQYF	TGTGCCAGCTCACCACCGCGACTAGCGGGAGAGACCCAGTACTTC
TRBJ1-4	TRBD1	TRBV13	CASTKTGGQLGNEKLFF	TGTGCCAGCACCAAGACAGGGGGCCAGCTTGGTAATGAAAAACTGTTTTTT
TRBJ1-1	.	TRBV18	CASSENRSPEAFF	TGTGCCAGCTCCGAGAACAGGTCTCCTGAAGCTTTCTTT
TRBJ2-2	.	TRBV7-2	CASSYRDYTGELFF	TGTGCCAGCAGTTACCGGGATTACACCGGGGAGCTGTTTTTT
TRBJ1-5	.	TRBV2	CASSDRGMSQPQHF	TGTGCCAGCAGTGACAGGGGAATGAGTCAGCCCCAGCATTTT
TRBJ2-4	TRBD2	TRBV4-3	CASSQAFRASGAKNIQYF	TGCGCCAGCAGCCAAGCCTTCCGGGCTAGCGGGGCCAAAAACATTCAGTACTTC
TRBJ2-1	.	TRBV15	CATSRDLGSEQFF	TGTGCCACCAGCAGAGATTTGGGGAGCGAGCAGTTCTTC
TRBJ2-1	.	TRBV9	CASSVVGAGYNEQFF	TGTGCCAGCAGCGTAGTGGGGGCCGGCTACAATGAGCAGTTCTTC
TRBJ2-5	TRBD1	TRBV5-5	CASSLEDRGFQETQYF	TGTGCCAGCAGCTTGGAAGACAGGGGGTTCCAAGAGACCCAGTACTTC
TRBJ2-1	TRBD2	TRBV4-2	CASSQDWAGVSYNEQFF	TGTGCCAGCAGCCAAGATTGGGCGGGAGTCTCCTACAATGAGCAGTTCTTC
TRBJ1-6	.	TRBV30	CAWSVKGVYNSPLHF	TGTGCCTGGAGTGTAAAGGGGGTCTATAATTCACCCCTCCACTTT
TRBJ2-3	TRBD1	TRBV7-3	CASSRKGTGGTDTQYF	TGTGCCAGCAGTCGGAAAGGGACAGGGGGAACAGATACGCAGTATTTT